This TCR beta chain was captured in a study of cytomegalovirus exposure and HLA in healthy donors (TCRdb year 2017). Turning to the overall study: An earlier analysis of roughly 610 of the donors reported 276 Gb of sequence data and 117 million unique TCR beta sequences obtained from about 180 million T cells. An early release covering 550 to 700 HLA-typed donors comprised 250 to 350 gigabases of sequencing data and around 80 million unique TCR sequences. The genetic ancestry cluster associated with self-reported Caucasian donors included about 81% of the roughly 380 genotyped donors. The study aimed to test whether cataloging public T cell receptors could reveal signatures of past pathogen exposure. The study profiled the T cell repertoires of about 640 subjects by immunosequencing and related them to cytomegalovirus serostatus. Along with the approximately 700-subject first cohort, a separate validation cohort of about 110 different subjects was used. To predict cytomegalovirus infection status, the study combined high-throughput TCR immunosequencing, statistical association of individual TCRs with disease status, and machine learning. In a later analysis, previously published TCR beta repertoires from several hundred donors were re-analyzed and high-resolution HLA genotyping was added so that TCR occurrence patterns could be studied. In the later analysis, no new phenotypic data were used to find candidate immune exposures; instead, reliance was placed on TCR beta sequences and their occurrence across donors. An earlier analysis of 500 to 750 of the donors applied high-throughput TCR beta sequencing to assess whether each TCR beta V gene segment acted as functional or pseudogenic. Alongside the repertoire data, information on donor age, sex, ethnicity and CMV serostatus was compiled. Genome-wide SNP genotypes for about 65% of the 666 donors were used in a later genetic analysis, which treated that subset as a discovery cohort. Every repertoire in the discovery cohort had been generated on one and the same sequencing platform. HLA typing included class I and class II loci at four-digit resolution. Typing coverage differed by locus: A, B, C, DRB1 and DQB1 were typed in about 629-640 donors, DQA1 in approximately 520, DPA1 in some 610, and DPB1 in 472. Roughly five DR-DQ haplotypes were handled as single units for association and clustering because linkage in the cohort was strong. Among roughly 400 genotyped donors of the cohort, an average of approximately 240,000 unique TCR beta nucleotide sequences were sequenced per donor, roughly 20% of them non-productive.

The receptor library was made with the immunoSEQ multiplex PCR assay. For the multiplex PCR, a mixture combining 60 forward primers for TCR Vbeta segments and 13 reverse primers for TCR Jbeta segments was used. The CDR3 region of rearranged TCR beta genes was amplified from genomic DNA with a multiplex PCR assay. The amplified TCR beta libraries were sequenced on the Illumina HiSeq System as 87-base-pair reads. Per the authors' processing: Across the 670 or so repertoires, a later analysis counted 80 million or so unique TCR beta chains, 8.5 million to 12 million of which were shared by at least two donors. Raw reads were error-corrected and collapsed into unique sequences by a nearest-neighbor algorithm in which closely related sequences were merged to remove PCR and sequencing errors. CDR3 sequences were aligned to IMGT reference sequences to assign V, D and J gene segments. Each retained sequence needed at least a six-nucleotide match to both a V gene segment and a J gene segment. A rearrangement was called productive if the CDR3 had no stop codons and remained in frame with V and J, and every other rearrangement was called non-productive. CDR3 was defined according to IMGT convention as the region running from the second conserved V-encoded cysteine to the conserved J-encoded phenylalanine. The earlier analysis of about 590 of the donors excluded sequences that lacked an unambiguous match to a single V gene segment. An earlier analysis of roughly 590 of the donors called V segments functional above 56.7% productive rearrangements and segregating when the between-donor standard deviation exceeded 5%. A statistical classification framework was built to diagnose cytomegalovirus status from the catalog of TCR beta chain sequences. A later analysis assigned V and J genes by comparing TCR nucleotide sequences with IMGT/GENE-DB human TR gene sequences. A later analysis assigned CDR3 sequences and most-parsimonious VDJ recombination scenarios with the TCRdist pipeline. In a later analysis, every TCR beta chain was defined by the combination of its CDR3 amino acid sequence and its V-gene family, and reads without a unique V-gene family were dropped. A later analysis removed 500 to 600 highly shared, low-generation-probability nucleotide sequences to deal with suspected cross-contamination and a sequencing artifact. In a later analysis, a clonal expansion index for each public chain was calculated from normalized within-repertoire ranks of inferred template counts. A later analysis computed generation probabilities with a VDJ recombination model fitted to out-of-frame rearrangements, and checked the results against IGoR. Hypergeometric tests were used in a later analysis to score TCR-TCR, TCR-HLA and TCR-CMV co-occurrence, with a repertoire-size bias correction applied to the TCR pairs. A later analysis estimated false discovery rates by permuting HLA or CMV assignments 20 times. In a later analysis, co-occurring TCRs were grouped with DBSCAN, and TCRdist sequence similarity was added when clustering was performed within HLA-allele-positive subsets. Repertoires with fewer than 30,000 or more than 120,000 public chains were left out of co-occurrence clustering, as were a handful of repertoires with anomalous nucleotide sharing. TCRdb mirrors the immuneACCESS table, restricted to in-frame sequences. Some clones are absent from its copies; in checked studies, under half trace to an unresolved V gene, and the reason for the others is unknown. V, J and clone size are taken as reported in that table, and D and trimming were inferred from the DNA itself. The sample has approximately 150,000 clones on record, approximately 70% of them singletons. The ten largest account for about 5% of the sample.

The cohort comprised some 700 healthy bone marrow donors. Cohort members were all nominally healthy when sampled, although unrecorded immune exposures were likely present. The donor tested CMV seropositive, placing the donor among the 250 to 350 seropositive members of the cohort. A peripheral blood sample was provided by each donor, and peripheral blood mononuclear cells were used for TCR beta sequencing. Genomic DNA was extracted from the blood cell samples with the Qiagen DNeasy Blood Extraction Kit. The CDR3 sequence holds 20 residues, the cysteine and phenylalanine included. Only the CDR3 DNA stays, 60 bases, in frame from base 1. General conclusions and limits of the study: The cohort was sequenced for TCR beta chains only, and without alpha or paired-chain data the features that could be detected were limited. When HLA alleles, especially DR and DQ, strongly co-occurred, attributing TCR associations to individual alleles was difficult. The presence/absence analyses assumed that sequencing depth was roughly uniform across donors, and that assumption may not be true. A later analysis found that most CMV-associated TCR beta chains appeared HLA-restricted, with HLA associations seemingly driven largely by CMV exposure. The sequencing pipeline was judged likely to have produced a cluster of highly shared sequence variants as a technical artifact. Because counts were too low, 15 to 20 rarely observed V segments, including chromosome 9 orphons, were excluded from the earlier analysis of about 500 of the donors. Some IMGT-functional V segments, including TRBV6-2 and TRBV6-3, could not be distinguished by the 87-base-pair reads and were therefore excluded. Across donors, most TCR sequences were observed very rarely, whereas some public TCRs were present in many individuals. Linkage disequilibrium might explain the correlated functional status among segregating V segments, but an unknown experimental factor could not be ruled out. The study listed 164 TCR beta chains as associated with cytomegalovirus. In a later analysis, TCR association rates were found to vary across HLA loci, with the most associated TCRs seen for DRB1 alleles and the fewest for HLA-C alleles. In a later analysis, HLA-associated TCR beta chains showed more clonal expansion and lower generation probabilities than non-associated chains that were equally common. A further reported finding was that TCR beta sequences accurately predicted the HLA-A and HLA-B alleles for most subjects in the first cohort. Immune exposure information for the cohort was limited to CMV serostatus. In an earlier analysis of 587 of the donors, most TCR beta V segments were observed in productive rearrangements about 87% or about 30% of the time, broadly matching IMGT annotations. Because some donors lacked HLA typing at each locus, the association tests relied only on the typed subset. In a later genetic analysis, a missense DCLRE1C variant was associated with V-gene and J-gene trimming of TCR beta chains, and the association was replicated in an independent cohort. In vitro tests confirmed that a few of the cytomegalovirus-associated TCR beta chains recognize cytomegalovirus antigens. Specific HLA alleles were associated with over 15,000 TCR beta sequences at a false discovery rate of 0.05 in a later analysis. The authors suggested that the approach could potentially be extended to other disease states and immunological phenotypes. Compared with the roughly 700-donor mean, donors in an Asian-associated ancestry cluster had fewer N-insertions in productive TCRs, according to a later genetic analysis. Cytomegalovirus status was reported to be diagnosed by the classifier with high specificity and sensitivity in both the original and validation cohorts. A later analysis reported that several top co-occurrence clusters appeared linked to parvovirus B19, influenza, CMV and Epstein-Barr virus.

This clone came up a few times. Which antigen it targets is not known. No per-base quality is available; no much larger clone lies one base away. The chain is encoded by TRBV12-2 joined to TRBJ1-1. TRBV12-2 is listed as a pseudogene. The sequencing input was PBMCs. The sequence was obtained from a woman aged 18-29 years in good health and CMV-seropositive. At the DNA level, the sequence is TGTGCAAGTCGCCTTGGAGCCACCGACAGAGGGAGGAACGGGGACACTGAAGCTTTCTTT. It is translated as CASRLGATDRGRNGDTEAFF.